This T cell receptor beta chain emerged from a study of shared clonotypes between healthy human individuals. Whole-study findings and limits: Clonotype sharing among donors likely depends on sequencing depth.

Method: immunoSEQ multiplex PCR; TCRdb's copy keeps in-frame clones and lacks some. The repertoire includes around 2.5 million clones, approximately 94% of them detected once, and approximately 0.37% sits in the top ten. CDR3 length: 12 amino acids. CDR1 and CDR2 from the germline V gene are MNHEY and SMNVEV (reference sequence). Trimming took 8 bases from V and 7 from J, leaving 12 bases between them. This clone was seen once. Its antigen is not known. The chain couples TRBV27 to TRBJ1-5; unclear D gene. The source material was naive CD4+ T cells from PBMCs. As for subset: CD45RA+ positively selected. This TCR came from a young man in good health. Some clones in this sample may be carry-over from other donors' samples. The CDR3 spells CASGFQGQPQHF. CDR3 DNA: TGTGCCAGCGGGTTCCAAGGCCAGCCCCAGCATTTT.